Following are 30 T cell receptor beta chains from one sample sequenced in a study of blood T cell repertoires in COVID-19. Sequencing was performed with immunoSEQ multiplex PCR; in TCRdb, only in-frame clones are kept and a portion is missing. The sample has about 180,000 clones, 70% to 80% seen once; the top ten hold roughly 14%. Sequenced input: PBMCs or T cells enriched from blood (not recorded which). The receptors were sampled from a man aged 60-69 years who had been exposed to COVID-19.

This clone was seen only once. This chain uses TRBV12-3 or TRBV12-4 with TRBJ1-2; 7 nucleotides agree with TRBD1. The CDR3 runs to 13 residues. V lost 8 bases and J lost 8; bases outside the gene matches: 11. Written as DNA, the CDR3 is TGTGCCAGCCGACAGGGAATAATGGGCGGCTACACCTTC. As protein: CASRQGIMGGYTF.

V and J are TRBV10-3 and TRBJ1-4; no clear D gene. The germline gives CDR1 ENHRY, CDR2 SYGVKD. This CDR3 has 15 amino acids. Trimming removed 4 bases at V and 0 bases at J, with 9 bases between. The DNA of the CDR3 is TGTGCCATCAGTGCAAGGGAGGCAACTAATGAAAAACTGTTTTTT. Amino acids: CAISAREATNEKLFF.

This chain joins TRBV21-1 and TRBJ2-7; no DNA check was done on the table's D call, TRBD2. TRBV21-1 is a known pseudogene. The CDR3 sequence is 16 residues long. Here the CDR3 DNA reads TGTGCCAGCAGCAAAGACCCCCGGACTAGCCGTTACGAGCAGTACTTC. Amino acid sequence: CASSKDPRTSRYEQYF.

The J gene is TRBJ1-5, the V gene TRBV5-1; 9 positions match TRBD1. The CDR3 length is 14 residues. Germline V gives CDR1 SGHRS, CDR2 YFSETQ. Germline trimming cut 4 bases from V and 6 bases from J; bases unmatched to any gene: 5. CDR3 residues: CASSEGQGSQPQHF. The CDR3 DNA sequence: TGCGCCAGCAGCGAGGGACAGGGTAGTCAGCCCCAGCATTTT. The whole variable domain, filled in from reference TRBV5-1 and TRBJ1-5, reads KAGVTQTPRYLIKTRGQQVTLSCSPISGHRSVSWYQQTPGQGLQFLFEYFSETQRNKGNFPGRFSGRQFSNSRSEMNVSTLELGDSALYLCASSEGQGSQPQHFGDGTRLSIL.

The chain couples TRBV27 to TRBJ2-7, with 9 nucleotides matching TRBD1. This CDR3 has 14 amino acids. J gave up 4 bases and V 6 bases, and 7 bases lay outside the gene matches. The germline V gene encodes CDR1 MNHEY and CDR2 SMNVEV (reference sequence). CDR3 region: CASSYRGREYEQYF. The CDR3 DNA sequence: TGTGCCAGCAGCTACAGGGGGCGCGAGTACGAGCAGTACTTC.

The chain combines TRBV2 with TRBJ2-2, with a weak D call TRBD2 (7 bases). The CDR3 length is 15 residues. The V gene lost 2 bases and the J gene lost 6 bases, with 13 bases spanning the gap. In germline, CDR1 is SNHLY, CDR2 FYNNEI. The CDR3 is CASSEIGGLAGELFF. CDR3 nucleotide sequence: TGTGCCAGCAGTGAAATCGGGGGGCTGGCCGGGGAGCTGTTTTTT.

The chain combines TRBV23-1 with TRBJ1-1; D not resolved. TRBV23-1 is reported as an ORF; its role is uncertain. Deletions cut 4 bases from V and 3 bases from J, with 12 bases between. The CDR3 is 14 amino acids. The CDR3 region has the DNA TGCGCCAGCAGTCCCAAGCGCTCATACACTGAAGCTTTCTTT. Translated, it gives CASSPKRSYTEAFF.

This clone has a single count. V and J are TRBV2 and TRBJ2-1; 11 bases map to TRBD2. V was clipped by 8 bases and J by 3 bases; unmatched bases: 6. CDR3 size: 15 residues. Germline CDR1 reads SNHLY; CDR2 reads FYNNEI. The CDR3 region is CASRIAGGNYNEQFF. CDR3 nucleotide sequence: TGTGCCAGCCGGATAGCGGGAGGGAACTACAATGAGCAGTTCTTC.

The CDR3 is CASSLVRYGTEAFF. The CDR3 DNA is TGTGCCAGCAGCTTGGTCAGGTATGGCACTGAAGCTTTCTTT. The chain recombines TRBV5-5 with TRBJ1-1, with D hard to call. Germline-derived CDR1 and CDR2 are SGHKS and YYEKEE (reference sequence). The V end was cut by 0 bases, the J end by 4 bases, with 10 bases between. This CDR3 contains 14 residues.

The chain employs TRBV28 and TRBJ1-5, with a tentative D call TRBD1 (6 bases). The germline gives CDR1 MDHEN, CDR2 SYDVKM. Trimming removed 3 bases from V and 2 bases from J, with 11 bases in between. The CDR3 has 15 amino acids. CDR3 sequence: CASSLRGAGNQPQHF. In DNA, the CDR3 is TGTGCCAGCAGTTTGCGGGGGGCTGGCAATCAGCCCCAGCATTTT. The whole variable domain, remainder taken from reference TRBV28 and TRBJ1-5, is DVKVTQSSRYLVKRTGEKVFLECVQDMDHENMFWYRQDPGLGLRLIYFSYDVKMKEKGDIPEGYSVSREKKERFSLILESASTNQTSMYLCASSLRGAGNQPQHFGDGTRLSIL.

This chain links TRBV15 with TRBJ1-5; D gene ambiguous. In germline, CDR1 is LNHNV, CDR2 YYDKDF (reference sequence). Trimming stripped 5 bases from V and 7 bases from J, with 15 bases between. CDR3 size: 14 residues. In nucleotides, the CDR3 is TGTGCCACCAGCGAAAGGACGACGGGACAGCCCCAGCATTTT. It codes for CATSERTTGQPQHF.

V and J are TRBV6-2 or TRBV6-3 and TRBJ1-1; D not certain. The CDR3 loop spans 13 amino acids. V lost 2 bases and J lost 2, with 6 bases in between. Looked up from germline, CDR1 is MNHEY and CDR2 is SVGEGT. Here the CDR3 reads CASSYNSNTEAFF. The CDR3 DNA sequence: TGTGCCAGCAGTTACAACTCCAACACTGAAGCTTTCTTT.

The gene calls are TRBV5-4 and TRBJ2-5; 7 bases map to TRBD2. Losses at the gene ends were 7 bases for V and 6 bases for J; bases not matched to a gene: 12. The CDR3 extends over 14 amino acids. Germline V CDR1 and CDR2: SGHNT, YYREEE (reference sequence). The CDR3 bases are TGTGCCAGCGAAGCGGGAACGAGGGAAAAGACCCAGTACTTC. It codes for CASEAGTREKTQYF.

This clone was counted once. The chain couples TRBV3-1 (or the pseudogene TRBV3-2) to TRBJ1-1, with a tentative D call TRBD1 (5 bases). With 4 bases removed from V and 3 bases from J, the gap between germline ends came to 12 bases. The CDR3 covers 14 residues. Germline V gene data show CDR1 as LGHDT and CDR2 as YNNKEL (reference sequence). CDR3 loop: CASSRQGADTEAFF. CDR3 coding DNA: TGTGCCAGCAGCCGCCAGGGTGCGGACACTGAAGCTTTCTTT.

The CDR3 is CASSLYSSPSGANVLTF. Here the CDR3 DNA reads TGTGCCAGCAGCTTGTACTCCTCGCCATCTGGGGCCAACGTCCTGACTTTC. The genes are TRBV3-1 (or the pseudogene TRBV3-2) and TRBJ2-6; no clear D. The CDR3 sequence is 17 residues long. The germline V and J ends were trimmed by 5 bases and 1 base, with 15 bases remaining between them. From germline, CDR1 is LGHDT and CDR2 YNNKEL (reference sequence).

The chain couples TRBV3-1 (or the pseudogene TRBV3-2) to TRBJ2-7; TRBD2 agrees at 7 bases. In germline, CDR1 is LGHDT, CDR2 YNNKEL (reference sequence). The CDR3 is 13 amino acids. The trim removed 3 bases at V and 2 bases at J, leaving 1 base unmatched. The CDR3 reads CASSHRGAYEQYF. As DNA, the CDR3 is TGTGCCAGCAGCCATCGGGGGGCCTACGAGCAGTACTTC.

The chain links TRBV19 to TRBJ1-1; D remains unclear. CDR1 LNHDA and CDR2 SQIVND come from the germline V gene (reference sequence). Trimming removed 8 bases from V and 1 base from J, with 17 bases in between. The CDR3 totals 15 residues. CDR3 residues: CASYPPGLTNTEAFF. As DNA, the CDR3 is TGTGCCAGTTACCCTCCAGGACTGACGAACACTGAAGCTTTCTTT.

The chain is built from TRBV11-3 and TRBJ1-3; a weak D match, TRBD1 (6 bases). Germline V gene sequence: CDR1 SGHNT, CDR2 YENEEA. The CDR3 runs 14 residues. V was shortened by 2 bases and J by 4 bases, with 9 bases between the two germline ends. DNA for the CDR3: TGTGCCAGCAGCTTACAGGGGTCAGGAAACACCATATATTTT. Translation: CASSLQGSGNTIYF.

The rearrangement links TRBV18 to TRBJ2-1, with TRBD1 matching over 7 bases. This CDR3 has 14 residues. Germline V gene data show CDR1 as KGHSH and CDR2 as LQKENI. V lost 3 bases to trimming and J lost 2 bases; unmatched junction nucleotides: 1. This CDR3 is CASSPQGAYNEQFF. The CDR3 nucleotides read TGTGCCAGCTCACCTCAGGGGGCCTACAATGAGCAGTTCTTC. The variable domain in full, with the rest retrieved from reference TRBV18 and TRBJ2-1, is NAGVMQNPRHLVRRRGQEARLRCSPMKGHSHVYWYRQLPEEGLKFMVYLQKENIIDESGMPKERFSAEFPKEGPSILRIQQVVRGDSAAYFCASSPQGAYNEQFFGPGTRLTVL.

CDR3: CASSSQGERAYEQYF. The CDR3 DNA reads TGTGCCAGTAGTTCGCAGGGGGAGAGAGCCTACGAGCAGTACTTC. This sequence joins TRBV19 and TRBJ2-7, with 7 nucleotides matching TRBD1. V gave up 5 bases and J gave up 2 bases; unmatched junction bases: 9. CDR3 length: 15 amino acids. Germline V gives CDR1 LNHDA, CDR2 SQIVND (reference sequence).

The V call is TRBV27, the J call TRBJ2-7, with no clear D. V lost 2 bases to trimming and J lost 3 bases, with 11 bases between them. The germline CDR1 and CDR2 sequences are MNHEY and SMNVEV (reference sequence). The CDR3 is made up of 14 amino acids. This CDR3 is CASSLTPTFYEQYF. The CDR3 nucleotides read TGTGCCAGCAGTTTAACCCCTACCTTCTACGAGCAGTACTTC.

The chain links TRBV9 to TRBJ2-7; a weak D match, TRBD2 (6 bases). The CDR3 runs 13 residues. Germline-derived CDR1 and CDR2 are SGDLS and YYNGEE. Deletions cut 4 bases from V and 7 bases from J, with 15 bases between. Here the CDR3 DNA reads TGTGCCAGCAGCCTCGGCCTGGCGGGGGAGCAGTACTTC. The encoded protein is CASSLGLAGEQYF. Variable domain in full (rest from reference TRBV9 and TRBJ2-7): DSGVTQTPKHLITATGQRVTLRCSPRSGDLSVYWYQQSLDQGLQFLIQYYNGEERAKGNILERFSAQQFPDLHSELNLSSLELGDSALYFCASSLGLAGEQYFGPGTRLTVT.

J is TRBJ2-5 and V is TRBV29-1, with 7 bases aligning to TRBD1. The CDR3 contains 13 residues. V shed 6 bases, J shed 4 bases, and the junction held 8 bases outside the gene matches. Germline V gene data show CDR1 as SQVTM and CDR2 as ANQGSEA. The CDR3 DNA reads as TGCAGCGTGACAGGGATAAAGGGAGAGACCCAGTACTTC. This codes for CSVTGIKGETQYF.

CDR3 residues: CASSKYLQGARDTEAFF. Here the CDR3 DNA reads TGTGCCAGCAGCAAATACCTACAGGGGGCGAGAGACACTGAAGCTTTCTTT. The gene calls are TRBV21-1 and TRBJ1-1; the table calls TRBD1, which could not be checked here. TRBV21-1 has pseudogene status. This CDR3 has 17 amino acids.

The chain has TRBV9 and TRBJ1-4, with 8 bases fitting TRBD1. Per germline, CDR1 SGDLS and CDR2 YYNGEE. V lost 4 bases to trimming and J lost 7 bases; unmatched junction nucleotides: 6. This CDR3 is built from 14 residues. CDR3 in DNA: TGTGCCAGCAGCCAGGGGGCGCGGGGTGAAAAACTGTTTTTT. It is translated as CASSQGARGEKLFF.

This clone came up once. V is TRBV5-1 and J is TRBJ2-4; 9 bases align to TRBD1. Germline trimming cut 4 bases from V and 9 bases from J; bases unmatched to any gene: 8. The CDR3 contains 14 residues. The germline V gene encodes CDR1 SGHRS and CDR2 YFSETQ. The CDR3 loop reads CASSPGQGRGIQYF. The CDR3 nucleotides are TGCGCCAGCAGCCCCGGACAGGGGAGGGGCATTCAGTACTTC.

The chain recombines TRBV28 with TRBJ2-7; possible D gene TRBD2, 6 bases. V lost 7 bases and J lost 0, with 13 bases in between. Germline V gene sequence: CDR1 MDHEN, CDR2 SYDVKM. The CDR3 sequence is 14 residues long. CDR3 amino acids: CASTVGGSSYEQYF. The CDR3 region has the DNA TGTGCCAGCACCGTCGGAGGGAGCTCCTACGAGCAGTACTTC.

The chain carries TRBV7-8 and TRBJ2-3, with 8 bases lining up with TRBD2. CDR1 is SGHVS and CDR2 is FQNEAQ in the germline V gene. Trimming took 7 bases from V and 3 from J; bases not matched to a gene: 3. The CDR3 totals 13 residues. The CDR3 region has the DNA TGTGCCAGCACCAAGCGGGAGACAGATACGCAGTATTTT. Translated: CASTKRETDTQYF.

The V gene is TRBV11-2, the J gene TRBJ1-3; 8 bases fit TRBD1. CDR1 SGHAT and CDR2 FQNNGV come from the germline V gene. After removal of 5 bases from V and 1 base from J, the junction contained 4 bases not matched to a gene. The CDR3 spans 15 residues. The CDR3 bases are TGTGCCAGCAGCCAGAGACAGGGGTCTGGAAACACCATATATTTT. Residues: CASSQRQGSGNTIYF. Complete variable domain (other parts from reference TRBV11-2 and TRBJ1-3): EAGVAQSPRYKIIEKRQSVAFWCNPISGHATLYWYQQILGQGPKLLIQFQNNGVVDDSQLPKDRFSAERLKGVDSTLKIQPAKLEDSAVYLCASSQRQGSGNTIYFGEGSWLTVV.

This chain connects TRBV19 to TRBJ2-1, with 9 bases that match TRBD2. V shed 8 bases, J shed 0 bases, and the junction held 5 bases outside the gene matches. The length of the CDR3 is 15 residues. Germline V lookup: CDR1 LNHDA, CDR2 SQIVND (reference sequence). CDR3 nucleotides: TGTGCCAGTGGGTTTAGCGGGAGCTCCTACAATGAGCAGTTCTTC. Protein: CASGFSGSSYNEQFF.